Listed below are T cell receptor beta chains from one sample, sequenced in a study of T cells in narcolepsy. Profiling relied on immunoSEQ multiplex PCR, and the TCRdb table lists in-frame clones only, not all of them. The sample includes around 18,000 clones, around 84% of them seen just once. Sequenced material: memory (CD45RA-) CD4+ T cells from blood. The source is a human donor in good health. Both conserved end residues are part of each CDR3. Fields, in order: CDR3 DNA, CDR3 protein, D gene, V gene, J gene, clone size. D genes are given only for firm matches. Not all rows give a size; the values are once, few, many and, for expanded clones, a class.

TGTGCCAGCAGCGAGCGGGGGGAAACCTACGAGCAGTACTTC	CASSERGETYEQYF	TRBD2	TRBV6-4	TRBJ2-7	-
TGTGCCAGCAGTTACCCGGGTCGCTATGGCTACACCTTC	CASSYPGRYGYTF	-	TRBV6-6	TRBJ1-2	-
TGCGCCAGCAGCCCCGGGGATGGCCGGAACACTGAAGCTTTCTTT	CASSPGDGRNTEAFF	-	TRBV5-1	TRBJ1-1	-
TGTGCCTGGATTTCTAGAGGAGGGGTCGGGGAGCTGTTTTTT	CAWISRGGVGELFF	-	TRBV30	TRBJ2-2	-
TGTGCCAGCTCACCGGCTAGCCCTAGGGGTACGCAGTATTTT	CASSPASPRGTQYF	-	TRBV18	TRBJ2-3	-
TGTGCTAGCAGCTCTCAGCGCGGCAGGGCGAGTGAGCAGTTCTTC	CASSSQRGRASEQFF	-	TRBV7-7	TRBJ2-1	-
TGCGCCAGCAGCTTGGGGGCCGGGGGGCCAGGGGAGCAGTACTTC	CASSLGAGGPGEQYF	-	TRBV5-1	TRBJ2-7	-
TGCAGCGCCTCCGGGGGGATCTATCAGCCCCAGCATTTT	CSASGGIYQPQHF	-	TRBV29-1	TRBJ1-5	-
TGTGCCAGCAGCTTTTTGCAGATGGGGATGGGGTTAAACACCGGGGAGCTGTTTTTT	CASSFLQMGMGLNTGELFF	-	TRBV7-9	TRBJ2-2	once
TGTGCCAGCAGCTTGGACAGGGTGGGGGCCGGGGAGTACTTC	CASSLDRVGAGEYF	-	TRBV5-4	TRBJ2-7	-
TGCGCCAGCAGCAGAGGGAAAACTGAAGCTTTCTTT	CASSRGKTEAFF	-	TRBV10-2	TRBJ1-1	few
TGCGCCAGCAGCCAAGGGGGACAGGGGGCTTTCTATGGCTACACCTTC	CASSQGGQGAFYGYTF	TRBD1	TRBV4-3	TRBJ1-2	-
TGTGCCAGCAGCCTAGATTCCATGGACACCATATATTTT	CASSLDSMDTIYF	-	TRBV7-9	TRBJ1-3	-
TGTGCCAGCAGCTCAATCGTCACCCCGGATTCACCCCTCCACTTT	CASSSIVTPDSPLHF	-	TRBV5-6	TRBJ1-6	-
TGTGCCAGCAGCTTAGGGGACCCCACAGATACGCAGTATTTT	CASSLGDPTDTQYF	-	TRBV7-3	TRBJ2-3	-
TGTGCCAGCAGTTACTCGAGGGCTGGGGGAGGCTACACCTTC	CASSYSRAGGGYTF	-	TRBV6-5	TRBJ1-2	-
TGTGCCAGTAGTCAAACGGAGACCCAGTACTTC	CASSQTETQYF	-	TRBV19	TRBJ2-5	once
TGTGCCAGTAAACAGGGTACTGGAAACACCATATATTTT	CASKQGTGNTIYF	-	TRBV19	TRBJ1-3	few
TGTGCCAGCAGTTTCTTCAACCTTCCGGGGAAAGAGACCCAGTACTTC	CASSFFNLPGKETQYF	-	TRBV28	TRBJ2-5	-
TGTGCCAGCAGTGTGCAGGGTTTTGGAGAGACCCAGTACTTC	CASSVQGFGETQYF	-	TRBV6-1	TRBJ2-5	-
TGCAGCGTTGACAGGGGTACTGAAGCTTTCTTT	CSVDRGTEAFF	-	TRBV29-1	TRBJ1-1	-
TGCGCCAGCAGCTTGACTAGCGGTAACACCGGGGAGCTGTTTTTT	CASSLTSGNTGELFF	TRBD2	TRBV5-1	TRBJ2-2	-
TGCAGCGGGGGTAGCGGGAGGGTAGATACGCAGTATTTT	CSGGSGRVDTQYF	TRBD2	TRBV29-1	TRBJ2-3	-
TGTGCCAGCTCACCACCTGTACTAGCGGTGATCAGGACAGATACGCAGTATTTT	CASSPPVLAVIRTDTQYF	TRBD2	TRBV18	TRBJ2-3	-
TGTGCCAGCAGCAACAGGGCTCCGTATGGCTACACCTTC	CASSNRAPYGYTF	-	TRBV7-9	TRBJ1-2	-
TGTGCCAGCAGCGTAGACCACTTGGTAAACACTGAAGCTTTCTTT	CASSVDHLVNTEAFF	-	TRBV9	TRBJ1-1	-
TGTGCCAGCTCTCCAGAAGGGTTTCAGTCACCCCTCCACTTT	CASSPEGFQSPLHF	-	TRBV18	TRBJ1-6	-
TGTGCCAGCAGCCGAACTAGCGGCCCCTACAATGAGCAGTTCTTC	CASSRTSGPYNEQFF	TRBD2	TRBV6-5	TRBJ2-1	-
TGTGCCAGCTCTCCAGGTGTAAGCAATCAGCCCCAGCATTTT	CASSPGVSNQPQHF	-	TRBV18	TRBJ1-5	-
TGCGCCAGCAGCTTGGCCGCGATGGCTTACGAGCAGTACTTC	CASSLAAMAYEQYF	-	TRBV5-1	TRBJ2-7	-
TGTGCCAGCAGCATTTCCCCGGGACCGAATGAAAAACTGTTTTTT	CASSISPGPNEKLFF	-	TRBV9	TRBJ1-4	-
TGTGCCAGCAGCCCATCGAGGGACAGCCATTCACCCCTCCACTTT	CASSPSRDSHSPLHF	TRBD1	TRBV7-9	TRBJ1-6	-
TGTGCCAGCAGTGAAGGCCTTGCGCGGGGGGGGAATGAGCAGTTCTTC	CASSEGLARGGNEQFF	TRBD2	TRBV6-1	TRBJ2-1	once
TGTGCTAGCAGCTTAAACGCAGACCCGAACACTGAAGCTTTCTTT	CASSLNADPNTEAFF	-	TRBV7-7	TRBJ1-1	-
TGTGCCTGGAGTACGAAAAGGGGGTGGAACACCATATATTTT	CAWSTKRGWNTIYF	-	TRBV30	TRBJ1-3	-
TGTGCCAGCAGCAGAGCGGGGTACCAAGAGACCCAGTACTTC	CASSRAGYQETQYF	TRBD2	TRBV5-4	TRBJ2-5	-
TGTGCCAGTAGTATAGGAAATGGTGCCAATGAGCAGTTCTTC	CASSIGNGANEQFF	-	TRBV19	TRBJ2-1	-
TGTGCCAGCAGCTCCGGAAGGAGCTCTGGAAACACCATATATTTT	CASSSGRSSGNTIYF	-	TRBV7-8	TRBJ1-3	-
TGTGCCAGCAGTGTCGCAGGGTCTGGCTACACCTTC	CASSVAGSGYTF	-	TRBV6-5	TRBJ1-2	-
TGTGCCAGCAGCCACAACTCGGGACAGGGGTCCGATACGCAGTATTTT	CASSHNSGQGSDTQYF	TRBD1	TRBV7-3	TRBJ2-3	-
TGTGCCAGCAGCTTAGCGGGGGACCAAGAGACCCAGTACTTC	CASSLAGDQETQYF	-	TRBV7-9	TRBJ2-5	-
TGCGCCAGCAGCTTGGTGGAGAGCTCTGGAAACACCATATATTTT	CASSLVESSGNTIYF	-	TRBV5-1	TRBJ1-3	-
TGTGCCAGAAGCCTTCCCGACAGGGGAGAAAACATTCAGTACTTC	CARSLPDRGENIQYF	TRBD1	TRBV5-3	TRBJ2-4	-
TGCAGCGTTACAGGGGCGGGCCCTGGCTACGAGCAGTACTTC	CSVTGAGPGYEQYF	TRBD1	TRBV29-1	TRBJ2-7	-
TGTGCCAGTAGTCGAGGGGCGGGCGCCGGCACTGAAGCTTTCTTT	CASSRGAGAGTEAFF	-	TRBV19	TRBJ1-1	-
TGTGCCAGCAGGGCGACAGGAGCCGCGACTGAAGCTTTCTTT	CASRATGAATEAFF	-	TRBV7-3	TRBJ1-1	-
TGTGCCAGCAGCGTAGGCGGGGGGGCCTACAATGAGCAGTTCTTC	CASSVGGGAYNEQFF	TRBD2	TRBV9	TRBJ2-1	-
TGTGCCAGCAGCTCGGAGGTCGGACGGTATAATTCACCCCTCCACTTT	CASSSEVGRYNSPLHF	-	TRBV7-8	TRBJ1-6	-
TGTGCCAGCAGCTTGATTGGTAACCCCCTAATACATCAGCCCCAGCATTTT	CASSLIGNPLIHQPQHF	-	TRBV5-8	TRBJ1-5	-
TGTGCCAGTGGTCGCGGGAGGGCCGCGTCAGATACGCAGTATTTT	CASGRGRAASDTQYF	TRBD2	TRBV19	TRBJ2-3	-
TGTGCCAGCAGCCAATATATGAATGAGCAGTTCTTC	CASSQYMNEQFF	-	TRBV14	TRBJ2-1	-